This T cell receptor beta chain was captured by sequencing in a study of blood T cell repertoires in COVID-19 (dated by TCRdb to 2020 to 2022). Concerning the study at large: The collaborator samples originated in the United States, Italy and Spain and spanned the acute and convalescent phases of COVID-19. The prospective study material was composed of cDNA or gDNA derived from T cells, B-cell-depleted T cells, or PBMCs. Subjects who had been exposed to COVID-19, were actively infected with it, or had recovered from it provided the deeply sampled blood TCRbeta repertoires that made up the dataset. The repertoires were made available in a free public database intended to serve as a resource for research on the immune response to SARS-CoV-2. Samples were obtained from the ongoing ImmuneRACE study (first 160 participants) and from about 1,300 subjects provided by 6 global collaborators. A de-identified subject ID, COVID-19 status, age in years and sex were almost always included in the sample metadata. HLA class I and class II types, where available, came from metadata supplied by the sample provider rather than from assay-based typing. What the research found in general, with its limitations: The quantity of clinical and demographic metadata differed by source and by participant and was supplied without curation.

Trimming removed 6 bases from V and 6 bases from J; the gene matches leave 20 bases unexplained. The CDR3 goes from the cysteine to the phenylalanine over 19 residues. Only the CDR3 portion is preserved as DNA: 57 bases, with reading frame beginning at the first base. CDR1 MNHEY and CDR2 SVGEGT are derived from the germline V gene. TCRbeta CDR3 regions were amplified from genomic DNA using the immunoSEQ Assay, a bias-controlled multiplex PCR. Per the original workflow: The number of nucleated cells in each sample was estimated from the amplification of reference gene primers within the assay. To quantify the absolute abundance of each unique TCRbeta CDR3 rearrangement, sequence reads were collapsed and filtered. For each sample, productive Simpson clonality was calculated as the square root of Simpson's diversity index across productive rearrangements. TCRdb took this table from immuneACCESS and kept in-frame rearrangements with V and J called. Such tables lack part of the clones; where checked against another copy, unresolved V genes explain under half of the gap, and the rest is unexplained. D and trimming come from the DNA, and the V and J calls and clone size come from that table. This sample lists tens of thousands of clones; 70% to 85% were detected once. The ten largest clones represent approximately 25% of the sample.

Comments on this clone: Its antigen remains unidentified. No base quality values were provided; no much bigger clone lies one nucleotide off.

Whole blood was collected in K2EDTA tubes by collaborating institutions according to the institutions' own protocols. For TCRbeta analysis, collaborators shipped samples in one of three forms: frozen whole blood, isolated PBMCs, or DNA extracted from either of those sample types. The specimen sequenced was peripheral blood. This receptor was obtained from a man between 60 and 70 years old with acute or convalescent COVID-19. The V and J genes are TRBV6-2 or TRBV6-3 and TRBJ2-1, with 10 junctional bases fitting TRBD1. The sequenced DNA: TGTGCCAGCAGCCGCCGGGGTCCCGGGACAGGGGACGACGGCAATGAGCAGTTCTTC. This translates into CASSRRGPGTGDDGNEQFF.